The source of this TCR beta chain is a study of identifying expanded T cells in peripheral blood. Notes on the study in general: Across healthy donors, higher total template counts meant significantly greater roughly 2-week count variance.

The V gene end was trimmed by 4 bases and the J gene end by 4 bases; junction bases not matched to a gene: 8. The CDR3 contains 15 residues. The germline gives CDR1 SGHRS, CDR2 YFSETQ. The repertoire was sequenced with immunoSEQ multiplex PCR; TCRdb's copy has only in-frame clones and lacks some. The sample has more than 85,000 clones, approximately 90% seen once. As to this clone: Its antigen is not identified.

J is TRBJ1-1 and V is TRBV5-1, with 9 bases that match TRBD1. This sequence originates from a person aged 18-70 years in good health. The material sequenced was blood. DNA of the CDR3: TGCGCCAGCAGCAGGGACAGGGAATTAGGCACTGAAGCTTTCTTT. As protein: CASSRDRELGTEAFF.